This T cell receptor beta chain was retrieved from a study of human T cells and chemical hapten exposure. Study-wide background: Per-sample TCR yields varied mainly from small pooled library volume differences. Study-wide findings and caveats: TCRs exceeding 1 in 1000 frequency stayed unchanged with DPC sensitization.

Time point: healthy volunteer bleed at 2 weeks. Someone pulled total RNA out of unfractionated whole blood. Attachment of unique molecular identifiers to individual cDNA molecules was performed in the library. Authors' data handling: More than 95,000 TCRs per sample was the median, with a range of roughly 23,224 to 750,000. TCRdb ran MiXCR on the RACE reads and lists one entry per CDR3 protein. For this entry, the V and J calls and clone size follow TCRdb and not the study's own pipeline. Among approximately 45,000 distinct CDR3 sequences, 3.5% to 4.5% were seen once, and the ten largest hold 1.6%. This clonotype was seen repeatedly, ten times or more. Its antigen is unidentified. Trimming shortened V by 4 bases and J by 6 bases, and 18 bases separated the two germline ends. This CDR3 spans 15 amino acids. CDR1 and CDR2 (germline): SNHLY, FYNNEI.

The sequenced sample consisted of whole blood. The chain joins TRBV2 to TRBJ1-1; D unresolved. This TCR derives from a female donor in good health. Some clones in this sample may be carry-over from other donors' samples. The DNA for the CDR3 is TGTGCCAGCAGTGGCCCCTTAATAGGCGGGTCTGAAGCTTTCTTT. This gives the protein CASSGPLIGGSEAFF.